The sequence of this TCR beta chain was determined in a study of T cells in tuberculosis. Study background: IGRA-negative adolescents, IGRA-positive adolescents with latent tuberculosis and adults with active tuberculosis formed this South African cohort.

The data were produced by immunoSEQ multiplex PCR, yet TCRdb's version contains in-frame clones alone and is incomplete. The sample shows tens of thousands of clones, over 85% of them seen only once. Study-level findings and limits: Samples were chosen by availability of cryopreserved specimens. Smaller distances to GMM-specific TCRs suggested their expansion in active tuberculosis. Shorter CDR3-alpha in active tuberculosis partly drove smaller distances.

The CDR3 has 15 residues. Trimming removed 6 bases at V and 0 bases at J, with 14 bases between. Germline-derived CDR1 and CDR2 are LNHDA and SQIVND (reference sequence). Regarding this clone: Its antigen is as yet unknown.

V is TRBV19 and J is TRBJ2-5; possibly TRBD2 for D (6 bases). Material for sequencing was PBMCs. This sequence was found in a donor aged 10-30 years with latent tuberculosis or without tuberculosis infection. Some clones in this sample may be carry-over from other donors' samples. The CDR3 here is CASSSRGGYQETQYF. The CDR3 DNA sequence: TGTGCCAGTAGCTCCCGGGGAGGCTACCAAGAGACCCAGTACTTC.